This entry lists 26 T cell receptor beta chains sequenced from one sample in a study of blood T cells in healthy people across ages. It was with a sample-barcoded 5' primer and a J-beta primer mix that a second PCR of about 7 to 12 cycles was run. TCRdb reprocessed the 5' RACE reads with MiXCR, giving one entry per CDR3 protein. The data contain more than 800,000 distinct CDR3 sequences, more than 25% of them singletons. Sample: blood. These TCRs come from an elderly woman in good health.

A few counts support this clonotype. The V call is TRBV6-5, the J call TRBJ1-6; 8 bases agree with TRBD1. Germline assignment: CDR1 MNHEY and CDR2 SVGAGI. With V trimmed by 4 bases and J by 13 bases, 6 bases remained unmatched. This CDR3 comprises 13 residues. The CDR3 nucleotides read TGTGCCAGCAGTTCAGACAGGGGCCGGCCCCTCCACTTT. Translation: CASSSDRGRPLHF.

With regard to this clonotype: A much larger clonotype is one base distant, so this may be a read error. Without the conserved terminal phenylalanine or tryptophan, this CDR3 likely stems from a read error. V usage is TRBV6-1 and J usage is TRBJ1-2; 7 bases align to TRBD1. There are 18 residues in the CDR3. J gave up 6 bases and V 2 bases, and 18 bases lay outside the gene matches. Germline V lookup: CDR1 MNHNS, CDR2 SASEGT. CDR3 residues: CASSEFSYRQGMVHGYTY. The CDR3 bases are TGTGCCAGCAGTGAATTTTCTTACAGACAGGGAATGGTCCATGGCTACACCTAC.

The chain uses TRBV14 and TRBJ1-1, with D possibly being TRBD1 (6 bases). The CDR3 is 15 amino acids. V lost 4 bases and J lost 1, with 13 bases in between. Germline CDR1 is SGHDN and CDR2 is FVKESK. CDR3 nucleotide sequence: TGTGCCAGCAGCCCCCATGGGGGGCCGAACACTGAAGCTTTCTTT. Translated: CASSPHGGPNTEAFF.

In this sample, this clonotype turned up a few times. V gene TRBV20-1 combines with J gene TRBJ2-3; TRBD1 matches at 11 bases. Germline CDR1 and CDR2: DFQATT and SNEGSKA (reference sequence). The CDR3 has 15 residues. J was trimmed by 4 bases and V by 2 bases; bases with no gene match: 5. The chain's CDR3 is CSARRTGGFSDTQYF. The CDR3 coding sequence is TGCAGTGCTAGAAGGACAGGGGGCTTTTCAGATACGCAGTATTTT.

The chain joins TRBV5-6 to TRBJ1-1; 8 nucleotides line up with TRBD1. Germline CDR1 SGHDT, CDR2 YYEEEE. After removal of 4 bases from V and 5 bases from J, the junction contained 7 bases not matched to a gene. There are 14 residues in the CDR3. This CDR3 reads CASSRQGSFTEAFF. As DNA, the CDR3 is TGTGCCAGCAGCCGACAGGGGAGTTTTACTGAAGCTTTCTTT.

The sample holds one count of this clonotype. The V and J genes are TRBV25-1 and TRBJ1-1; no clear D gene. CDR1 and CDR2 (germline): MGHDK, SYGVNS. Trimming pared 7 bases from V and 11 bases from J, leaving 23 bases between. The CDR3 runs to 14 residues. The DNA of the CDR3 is TGTGCCAGCACAAACACCGGGATAACGTTTGCCGCTTTCTTT. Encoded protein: CASTNTGITFAAFF. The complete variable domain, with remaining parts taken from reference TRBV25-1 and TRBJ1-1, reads EADIYQTPRYLVIGTGKKITLECSQTMGHDKMYWYQQDPGMELHLIHYSYGVNSTEKGDLSSESTVSRIRTEHFPLTLESARPSHTSQYLCASTNTGITFAAFFGQGTRLTVV.

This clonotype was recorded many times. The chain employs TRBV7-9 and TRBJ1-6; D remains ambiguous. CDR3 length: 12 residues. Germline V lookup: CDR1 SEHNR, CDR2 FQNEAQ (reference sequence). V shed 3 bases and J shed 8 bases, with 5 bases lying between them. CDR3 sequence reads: CASSLRDSPLHF. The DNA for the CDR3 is TGTGCCAGCAGCTTGAGGGATTCACCCCTCCACTTT.

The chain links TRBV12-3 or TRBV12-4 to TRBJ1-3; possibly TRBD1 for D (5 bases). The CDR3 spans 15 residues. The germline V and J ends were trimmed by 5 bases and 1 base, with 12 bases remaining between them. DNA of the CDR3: TGTGCCAGCAGTCCTTTTGGGGGGTCTGGAAACACCATATATTTT. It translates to CASSPFGGSGNTIYF.

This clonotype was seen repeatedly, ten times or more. In nucleotides, the CDR3 is TGTGCCAGCAGCCCCTATTCGGGGACCGGGACACTCACAGGCGCAGATACGCAGTATTTT. It is translated as CASSPYSGTGTLTGADTQYF. The chain couples TRBV9 to TRBJ2-3; D may be TRBD1 (6 bases). The CDR3 covers 20 residues. V was shortened by 4 bases and J by 4 bases, with 31 bases between the two germline ends. Germline assignment: CDR1 SGDLS and CDR2 YYNGEE.

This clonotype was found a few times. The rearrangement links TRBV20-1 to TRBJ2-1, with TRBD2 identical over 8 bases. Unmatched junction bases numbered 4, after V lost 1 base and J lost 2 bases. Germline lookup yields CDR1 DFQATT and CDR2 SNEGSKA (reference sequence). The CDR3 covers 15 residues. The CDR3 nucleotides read TGCAGTGCTAGAGTAGGGCGGGGGGCCTACAATGAGCAGTTCTTC. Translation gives CSARVGRGAYNEQFF.

As DNA, the CDR3 is TGTGCCACCAGCCTTAAAAGGGCCACTGAGCAGTTCTTC. It translates to CATSLKRATEQFF. The V gene is TRBV15, the J gene TRBJ2-1; D call uncertain. Germline CDR1 is LNHNV and CDR2 is YYDKDF (reference sequence). V was pared by 5 bases and J by 9 bases, with 14 bases between. There are 13 residues in the CDR3. The whole variable domain, remainder taken from reference TRBV15 and TRBJ2-1, is DAMVIQNPRYQVTQFGKPVTLSCSQTLNHNVMYWYQQKSSQAPKLLFHYYDKDFNNEADTPDNFQSRRPNTSFCFLDIRSPGLGDTAMYLCATSLKRATEQFFGPGTRLTVL.

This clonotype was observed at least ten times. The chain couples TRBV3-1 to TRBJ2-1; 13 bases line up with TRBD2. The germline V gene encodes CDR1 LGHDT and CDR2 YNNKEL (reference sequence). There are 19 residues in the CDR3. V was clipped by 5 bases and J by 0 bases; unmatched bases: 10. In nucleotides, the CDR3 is TGTGCCAGCAGCAAAACCGGGACTAGCGGGGCAAGCTCCTACAATGAGCAGTTCTTC. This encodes CASSKTGTSGASSYNEQFF.

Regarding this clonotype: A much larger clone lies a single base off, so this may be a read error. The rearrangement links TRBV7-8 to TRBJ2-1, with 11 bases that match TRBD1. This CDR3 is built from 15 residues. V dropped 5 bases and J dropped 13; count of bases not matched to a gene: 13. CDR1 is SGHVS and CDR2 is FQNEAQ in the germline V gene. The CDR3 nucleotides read TGTGCCAGCAGCCCCCGGGACAGGGGGAAAGAGACCCAGTTCTTC. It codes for CASSPRDRGKETQFF.

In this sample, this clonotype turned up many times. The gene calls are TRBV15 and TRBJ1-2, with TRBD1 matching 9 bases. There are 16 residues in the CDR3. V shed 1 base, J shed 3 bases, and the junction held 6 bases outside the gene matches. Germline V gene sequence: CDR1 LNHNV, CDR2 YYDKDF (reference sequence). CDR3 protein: CATSRVGTGLDYGYTF. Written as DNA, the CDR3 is TGTGCCACCAGCAGAGTGGGGACAGGGTTGGACTATGGCTACACCTTC.

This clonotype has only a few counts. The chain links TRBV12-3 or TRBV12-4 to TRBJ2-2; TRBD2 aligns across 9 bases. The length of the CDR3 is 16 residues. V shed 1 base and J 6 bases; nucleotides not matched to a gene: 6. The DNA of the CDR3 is TGTGCCAGCAGTTTAGGTAGCGGGGGTAAACCCGGGGAGCTGTTTTTT. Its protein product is CASSLGSGGKPGELFF.

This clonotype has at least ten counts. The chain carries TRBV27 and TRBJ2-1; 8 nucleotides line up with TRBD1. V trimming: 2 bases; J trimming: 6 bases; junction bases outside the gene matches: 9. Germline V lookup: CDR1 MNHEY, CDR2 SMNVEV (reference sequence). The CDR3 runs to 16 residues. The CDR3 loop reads CASSLRDRGWSNEQFF. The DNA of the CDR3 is TGTGCCAGCAGTTTACGAGACAGGGGTTGGAGCAATGAGCAGTTCTTC.

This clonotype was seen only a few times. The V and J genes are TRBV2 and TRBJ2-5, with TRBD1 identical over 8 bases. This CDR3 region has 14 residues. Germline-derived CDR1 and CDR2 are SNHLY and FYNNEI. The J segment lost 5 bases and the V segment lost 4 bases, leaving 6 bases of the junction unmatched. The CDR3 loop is CASSAGGASETQYF. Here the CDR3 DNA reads TGTGCCAGCAGTGCAGGGGGCGCGTCCGAGACCCAGTACTTC.

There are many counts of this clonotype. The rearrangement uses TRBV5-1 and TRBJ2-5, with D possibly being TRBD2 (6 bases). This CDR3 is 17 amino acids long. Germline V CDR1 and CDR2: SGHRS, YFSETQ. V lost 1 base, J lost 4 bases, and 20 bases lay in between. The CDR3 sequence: CASSLLPSRGGPETQYF. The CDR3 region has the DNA TGCGCCAGCAGCTTGCTTCCCTCCCGGGGAGGACCAGAGACCCAGTACTTC.

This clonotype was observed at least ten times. The CDR3 spells CASSPPTNGYTF. In DNA form, the CDR3 reads TGTGCCAGCAGCCCCCCAACGAATGGCTACACCTTC. This sequence joins TRBV9 and TRBJ1-2; no firm D call. The CDR3 length is 12 residues. CDR1 is SGDLS, CDR2 YYNGEE, per germline. The V gene lost 4 bases and the J gene lost 6 bases, with 10 bases spanning the gap.

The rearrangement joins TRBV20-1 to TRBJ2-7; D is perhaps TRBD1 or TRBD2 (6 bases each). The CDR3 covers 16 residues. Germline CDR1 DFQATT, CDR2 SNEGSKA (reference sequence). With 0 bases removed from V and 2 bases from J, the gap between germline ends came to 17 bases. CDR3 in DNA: TGCAGTGCTAGAGACATAGCGCGGGACATGGCCTACGAGCAGTACTTC. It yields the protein CSARDIARDMAYEQYF.

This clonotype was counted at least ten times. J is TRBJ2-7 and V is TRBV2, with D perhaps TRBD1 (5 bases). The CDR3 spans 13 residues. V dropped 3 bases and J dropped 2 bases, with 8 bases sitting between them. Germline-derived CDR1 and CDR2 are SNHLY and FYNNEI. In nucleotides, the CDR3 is TGTGCCAGCAGTGAGGGCAGGGCCTACGAGCAGTACTTC. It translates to CASSEGRAYEQYF. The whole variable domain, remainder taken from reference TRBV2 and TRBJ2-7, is EPEVTQTPSHQVTQMGQEVILRCVPISNHLYFYWYRQILGQKVEFLVSFYNNEISEKSEIFDDQFSVERPDGSNFTLKIRSTKLEDSAMYFCASSEGRAYEQYFGPGTRLTVT.

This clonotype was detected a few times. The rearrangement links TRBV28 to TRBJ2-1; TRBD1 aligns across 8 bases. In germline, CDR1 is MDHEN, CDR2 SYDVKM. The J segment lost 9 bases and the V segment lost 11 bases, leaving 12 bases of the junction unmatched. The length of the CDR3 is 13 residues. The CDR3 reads CASRTGLDSEQFF. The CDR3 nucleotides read TGTGCCTCCCGGACAGGGTTAGACAGTGAGCAGTTCTTC.

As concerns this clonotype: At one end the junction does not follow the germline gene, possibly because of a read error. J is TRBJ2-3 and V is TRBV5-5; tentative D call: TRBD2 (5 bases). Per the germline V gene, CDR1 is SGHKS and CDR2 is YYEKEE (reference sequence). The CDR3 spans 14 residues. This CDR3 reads CARSFQSGTDTQYF. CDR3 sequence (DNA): TGTGCCCGCAGCTTTCAGAGCGGAACAGATACGCAGTATTTT.

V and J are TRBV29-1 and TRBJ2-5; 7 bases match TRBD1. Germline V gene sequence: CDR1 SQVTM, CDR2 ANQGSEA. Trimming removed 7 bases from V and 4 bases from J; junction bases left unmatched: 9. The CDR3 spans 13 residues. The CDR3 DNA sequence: TGCAGCGGGACAGGTCCGACGATAGAGACCCAGTACTTC. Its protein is CSGTGPTIETQYF.

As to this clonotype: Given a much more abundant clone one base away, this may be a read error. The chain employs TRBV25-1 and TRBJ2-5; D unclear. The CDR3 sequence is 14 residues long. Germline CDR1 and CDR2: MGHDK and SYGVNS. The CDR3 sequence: CASREWKGLETQYF. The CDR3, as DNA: TGTGCCAGCAGGGAATGGAAGGGTCTAGAGACCCAGTACTTC.

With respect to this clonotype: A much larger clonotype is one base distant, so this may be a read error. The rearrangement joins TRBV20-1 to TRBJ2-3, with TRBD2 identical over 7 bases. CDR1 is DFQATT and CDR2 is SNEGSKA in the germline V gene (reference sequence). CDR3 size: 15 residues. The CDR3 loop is CSASGGTSSTGTQYF. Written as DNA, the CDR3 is TGCAGTGCTAGCGGGGGGACTTCTAGCACAGGTACGCAGTATTTT.